Sequencing of this TCR beta chain was carried out in a study of siplizumab effects on memory and regulatory T cells. Approximately 93,000 TCR templates per sample were assayed. Profiling relied on immunoSEQ multiplex PCR, and the TCRdb table lists in-frame clones only, not all of them. The sample has about 100,000 clones, roughly nine tenths seen once. Note on this clone: Its antigen is unknown.

Notes on the study in general: Naive T cells looked more diverse than memory cells, and they looked like major contributors to the alloresponse.

Sequenced material: Tregs sorted from blood. This receptor was taken from a human donor in good health.

The CDR3 region is CASSGQATEAFF. The CDR3 DNA follows: TGTGCCAGCAGCGGACAGGCCACTGAAGCTTTCTTT. This chain joins TRBV2 and TRBJ1-1; TRBD1 agrees at 7 bases. Per germline, CDR1 SNHLY and CDR2 FYNNEI. The V segment lost 6 bases and the J segment 4 bases; nucleotides outside the gene matches: 2. The length of the CDR3 is 12 residues.